What follows are 26 T cell receptor beta chains derived from one specimen sequenced in a study of identical twins. MiXCR, run by TCRdb on the 5' RACE reads, gives a single entry per CDR3 protein. The table records some 630,000 distinct CDR3 sequences, around 7.4% of them present only once. In addition, the sample was reused for a study of yellow fever vaccine responses in identical twins.

The sequenced material came from PBMCs. Receptors originate from a woman between 18 and 29 years old in good health.

This clonotype was seen more than once but under ten times. V is TRBV5-5 and J is TRBJ1-2; 7 bases align to TRBD1. CDR1 and CDR2 (germline): SGHKS, YYEKEE (reference sequence). Trimming at V came to 3 bases and at J to 8 bases, leaving 13 bases not matched to a gene. The CDR3 loop spans 15 amino acids. This CDR3 is CASSSTDRDFWGYTF. For the CDR3, the DNA is TGTGCCAGCAGCTCGACTGACAGGGACTTTTGGGGCTACACCTTC.

This clonotype has a count of ten or more. The V gene is TRBV6-1, the J gene TRBJ1-1; D unresolved. The CDR3 length is 15 residues. Trimming took off 6 bases at V and 1 base at J, with 15 bases between the two ends. CDR1 and CDR2 from the germline V gene are MNHNS and SASEGT. CDR3 protein: CASRHQTSENTEAFF. CDR3 in DNA: TGTGCCAGCAGACACCAGACGTCGGAGAACACTGAAGCTTTCTTT.

This clonotype was counted ten times or more. The V gene is TRBV5-1, the J gene TRBJ1-1; D might be TRBD1 (6 bases). Germline V CDR1 and CDR2: SGHRS, YFSETQ. V gave up 2 bases and J gave up 5 bases, with 19 bases separating them. The CDR3 is made up of 16 amino acids. This CDR3 is CASSLEAVGAGTEAFF. CDR3 nucleotides: TGCGCCAGCAGCTTAGAAGCGGTGGGGGCTGGGACTGAAGCTTTCTTT.

This clonotype was detected a few times. The chain recombines TRBV20-1 with TRBJ1-6, with 9 positions matching TRBD1. The V gene end was trimmed by 6 bases and the J gene end by 5 bases; junction bases not matched to a gene: 11. This CDR3 has 16 amino acids. Germline-derived CDR1 and CDR2 are DFQATT and SNEGSKA (reference sequence). The CDR3 sequence: CSAQKAGQGNNSPLHF. The CDR3, as DNA: TGCAGTGCGCAAAAGGCGGGACAGGGTAATAATTCACCCCTCCACTTT.

This clonotype was counted only a few times. V gene TRBV24-1 combines with J gene TRBJ1-1, with D perhaps matching TRBD1 (5 bases). The CDR3 runs to 14 residues. Germline CDR1 is KGHDR and CDR2 is SFDVKD. V lost 4 bases, J lost 10 bases, and 18 bases lay in between. The CDR3 nucleotides are TGTGCCACCAGTGAGGGAGGGACGGCCGGAGGAGCTTTCTTT. Its translation: CATSEGGTAGGAFF.

As for this clonotype: This may arise from a read error, as a much more abundant clone is one base away. The CDR3 end shows no conserved phenylalanine or tryptophan, and so a read error is likely. The rearrangement uses TRBV20-1 and TRBJ2-1; no clear D gene. V lost 1 base and J 2 bases, leaving 15 bases between the germline ends. The germline V gene encodes CDR1 DFQATT and CDR2 SNEGSKA (reference sequence). There are 16 residues in the CDR3. For the CDR3, the DNA is TGCAGTGCTAGAGCCCCTTCCGACTTTACCTACAATGAGCAGTTCCTC. This translates into CSARAPSDFTYNEQFL.

In this sample, this clonotype turned up a few times. This chain connects TRBV2 to TRBJ1-1, with D hard to call. The germline V and J ends were trimmed by 10 bases and 5 bases, with 11 bases remaining between them. Germline lookup yields CDR1 SNHLY and CDR2 FYNNEI. The CDR3 length is 11 residues. This CDR3 reads CATRVGTEAFF. CDR3 bases: TGTGCCACCCGGGTTGGGACTGAAGCTTTCTTT.

At least ten counts were recorded for this clonotype. This chain joins TRBV5-1 and TRBJ1-1; D may be TRBD1 (5 bases). This CDR3 contains 12 residues. CDR1 and CDR2 (germline): SGHRS, YFSETQ. Trimming took off 1 base at V and 7 bases at J, with 8 bases between the two ends. CDR3 in amino acids: CASSLMQGEAFF. CDR3 nucleotide sequence: TGCGCCAGCAGCTTGATGCAGGGTGAAGCTTTCTTT.

This clonotype was detected a few times. The CDR3 DNA follows: TGCAGTGCTCCGCAGGGGGGCCCTAGCACAGATACGCAGTATTTT. Its translation is CSAPQGGPSTDTQYF. The chain carries TRBV20-1 and TRBJ2-3, with TRBD1 as a possible D gene (7 bases). V lost 5 bases and J lost 0, with 15 bases in between. This CDR3 spans 15 amino acids. Germline CDR1 reads DFQATT; CDR2 reads SNEGSKA (reference sequence).

V gene TRBV29-1 combines with J gene TRBJ2-7; D perhaps matches TRBD1 (6 bases). Germline lookup yields CDR1 SQVTM and CDR2 ANQGSEA. The CDR3 loop spans 13 amino acids. V gave up 6 bases and J gave up 4 bases, with 16 bases separating them. The CDR3 region is CSVNTDRKYEQYF. CDR3 DNA sequence: TGCAGCGTAAATACCGACAGGAAGTACGAGCAGTACTTC.

This clonotype showed up just a few times. The V call is TRBV12-3 or TRBV12-4, the J call TRBJ2-2, with D maybe TRBD2 (5 bases). The CDR3 length is 13 residues. The V gene lost 6 bases and the J gene lost 6 bases, with 11 bases spanning the gap. The CDR3 region has the DNA TGTGCCAGCAGGGCCTCGGGGTCCGGGGAGCTGTTTTTT. Its translation is CASRASGSGELFF.

V gene TRBV20-1 combines with J gene TRBJ2-1; 10 bases map to TRBD2. This CDR3 region has 16 residues. With 8 bases clipped from V and 0 bases from J, the junction kept 10 bases outside the gene matches. Germline V lookup: CDR1 DFQATT, CDR2 SNEGSKA (reference sequence). The chain's CDR3 is CSPLAGGPSSYNEQFF. The DNA for the CDR3 is TGCAGTCCATTAGCGGGGGGCCCGAGCTCCTACAATGAGCAGTTCTTC.

In this sample, this clonotype turned up a few times. The chain has TRBV3-1 and TRBJ1-4; the D is unclear. The CDR3 runs to 16 residues. V was trimmed by 2 bases and J by 8 bases, leaving 18 bases between them. Germline assignment: CDR1 LGHDT and CDR2 YNNKEL (reference sequence). The CDR3 nucleotides read TGTGCCAGCAGCCAACAAATGTCGGTCCGCGGGGAAAAACTGTTTTTT. It codes for CASSQQMSVRGEKLFF. Combining the CDR3 with reference TRBV3-1 and TRBJ1-4 gives the whole variable domain DTAVSQTPKYLVTQMGNDKSIKCEQNLGHDTMYWYKQDSKKFLKIMFSYNNKELIINETVPNRFSPKSPDKAHLNLHINSLELGDSAVYFCASSQQMSVRGEKLFFGSGTQLSVL.

Concerning this clonotype itself: A junction boundary mismatches the germline segment, possibly from a read error. The chain couples TRBV12-3 or TRBV12-4 to TRBJ2-2; 12 bases align to TRBD2. The CDR3 loop spans 18 amino acids. The CDR3 coding sequence is TGTGCCAGCAGTTTCACCCTAGCGGGGGGGCCGAACACCGGGGAGCTGTTATTT. This sequence encodes CASSFTLAGGPNTGELLF.

The sample holds a few counts of this clonotype. This rearrangement joins TRBV7-9 to TRBJ1-6; D might be TRBD1 (6 bases). There are 14 residues in the CDR3. Between the trimmed V and J ends, which lost 5 bases and 7 bases, there was a span of 12 bases. The germline CDR1 and CDR2 sequences are SEHNR and FQNEAQ (reference sequence). The CDR3 protein is CASSPGAWNSPLHF. DNA of the CDR3: TGTGCCAGCAGCCCGGGGGCTTGGAATTCACCCCTCCACTTT.

This clonotype has ten or more counts. The chain uses TRBV4-1 and TRBJ1-2; D gene unclear. Germline V CDR1 and CDR2: MGHRA, YSYEKL. Trimming stripped 1 base from V and 0 bases from J, with 15 bases between. The CDR3 runs 17 residues. This chain's CDR3 is CASSQVPVIGSNYGYTF. The CDR3, as DNA: TGCGCCAGCAGCCAAGTCCCAGTTATAGGGTCTAACTATGGCTACACCTTC.

This clonotype was recorded many times. The chain has TRBV29-1 and TRBJ2-1, with 9 bases aligning to TRBD2. Germline V lookup: CDR1 SQVTM, CDR2 ANQGSEA. The V segment lost 0 bases and the J segment 3 bases; nucleotides outside the gene matches: 6. This CDR3 is built from 16 residues. CDR3 nucleotides: TGCAGCGTTGAAGATCGTAGCGGGAGCAACTACAATGAGCAGTTCTTC. Its translation: CSVEDRSGSNYNEQFF.

The V and J genes are TRBV5-1 and TRBJ2-7; weak D call: TRBD1 (5 bases). Germline CDR1 reads SGHRS; CDR2 reads YFSETQ. The CDR3 consists of 15 residues. Deletions cut 4 bases from V and 0 bases from J, with 14 bases between. The CDR3 DNA sequence: TGCGCCAGCAGCCCGCTCCCGGACAACTCCTACGAGCAGTACTTC. Translation gives CASSPLPDNSYEQYF.

This clonotype was observed at least ten times. The CDR3 region has the DNA TGCGCCACCACCACGGGGGAGGTCGCAGATACGCAGTATTTT. As protein: CATTTGEVADTQYF. The chain couples TRBV10-2 to TRBJ2-3, with D perhaps matching TRBD2 (6 bases). V gave up 10 bases and J gave up 4 bases, with 18 bases separating them. The CDR3 spans 14 residues. Germline V gene data show CDR1 as WSHSY and CDR2 as SAAADI.

This clonotype was detected a few times. The V call is TRBV2, the J call TRBJ2-7, with no clear D. V shed 0 bases and J shed 3 bases, with 6 bases lying between them. Germline V CDR1 and CDR2: SNHLY, FYNNEI. The CDR3 runs to 13 residues. CDR3 loop: CASSEAPYYEQYV. The CDR3 DNA follows: TGTGCCAGCAGTGAAGCCCCCTACTACGAGCAGTACGTC.

This clonotype was detected ten times or more. The CDR3 DNA reads as TGCGCCAGCAGCTGGGATGACACCTCTGGAAACACCATATATTTT. This encodes CASSWDDTSGNTIYF. This chain joins TRBV5-1 and TRBJ1-3, with D uncertain. CDR3 length: 15 amino acids. Trimming cost V 3 bases and J 0 bases, with 10 bases left between them. Germline lookup yields CDR1 SGHRS and CDR2 YFSETQ.

The gene calls are TRBV12-5 and TRBJ2-7; 7 bases are shared with TRBD1. In germline, CDR1 is LGHNT, CDR2 FRNRAP. This CDR3 is 15 amino acids long. V lost 7 bases to trimming and J lost 0 bases; unmatched junction nucleotides: 9. The CDR3 loop reads CASAFYGTASYEQYF. The CDR3 DNA follows: TGTGCTAGTGCCTTTTACGGGACAGCCTCCTACGAGCAGTACTTC. Using reference TRBV12-5 and TRBJ2-7 for the parts outside the CDR3, the full variable domain is DARVTQTPRHKVTEMGQEVTMRCQPILGHNTVFWYRQTMMQGLELLAYFRNRAPLDDSGMPKDRFSAEMPDATLATLKIQPSEPRDSAVYFCASAFYGTASYEQYFGPGTRLTVT.

This clonotype appeared a few times. The chain is built from TRBV29-1 and TRBJ2-2, with D uncertain. CDR3 length equals 16 residues. Trimming left V 1 base short and J 0 bases short, with 12 bases between. Germline lookup yields CDR1 SQVTM and CDR2 ANQGSEA. The CDR3 loop reads CSVEAGIGTNTGELFF. Written as DNA, the CDR3 is TGCAGCGTTGAAGCCGGCATAGGGACGAACACCGGGGAGCTGTTTTTT.

The chain recombines TRBV9 with TRBJ2-1; TRBD2 matches 9 bases. The CDR3 contains 15 residues. Germline assignment: CDR1 SGDLS and CDR2 YYNGEE. J was trimmed by 6 bases and V by 2 bases; bases with no gene match: 6. This chain's CDR3 is CASSVELAGFNEQFF. For the CDR3, the DNA is TGTGCCAGCAGCGTTGAACTAGCGGGTTTCAATGAGCAGTTCTTC.

V is TRBV27 and J is TRBJ1-2, with D tentatively TRBD1 (5 bases). The germline CDR1 and CDR2 sequences are MNHEY and SMNVEV (reference sequence). Deletions cut 7 bases from V and 7 bases from J, with 25 bases between. This CDR3 spans 16 amino acids. The CDR3 spells CASTSGRDQPGGGYTF. DNA for the CDR3: TGTGCCAGCACTTCCGGCAGGGACCAACCCGGGGGTGGCTACACCTTC.

The table lists this clonotype with many counts. The gene calls are TRBV5-1 and TRBJ1-2; TRBD1 matches at 7 bases. Per germline, CDR1 SGHRS and CDR2 YFSETQ. The trim removed 4 bases at V and 2 bases at J, leaving 8 bases unmatched. The CDR3 is made up of 15 amino acids. The CDR3 region has the DNA TGCGCCAGCAGCCGAGACAGGGTTGAGAACTATGGCTACACCTTC. Protein sequence: CASSRDRVENYGYTF.